This T cell receptor beta chain appears in the sequencing data of a study of cytomegalovirus exposure and HLA in healthy donors. Broader study findings: In a later analysis, at a false discovery rate of 0.05, approximately 16,000 TCR beta sequences matched HLA alleles. Reportedly, TCR beta sequences accurately predicted HLA-A and HLA-B alleles in most subjects.

Trimming took off 0 bases at V and 7 bases at J, with 12 bases between the two ends. The CDR3 loop spans 14 amino acids. Germline-derived CDR1 and CDR2 are MGHRA and YSYEKL. Concerning this clone itself: No antigen is known for it.

PCR involved 60 Vbeta and 13 Jbeta primers. The method was immunoSEQ multiplex PCR; TCRdb's version includes in-frame clones alone and lacks a portion of them. The profile shows under 200,000 clones, about 78% of them singletons. The specimen was PBMCs. The gene calls are TRBV4-1 and TRBJ1-1, with D hard to call. This TCR was sampled from a man aged 55 to 70 in good health and CMV-seronegative. CDR3 coding DNA: TGCGCCAGCAGCCAAGAAGGGCAGCGGGGTGAAGCTTTCTTT. This gives the protein CASSQEGQRGEAFF.